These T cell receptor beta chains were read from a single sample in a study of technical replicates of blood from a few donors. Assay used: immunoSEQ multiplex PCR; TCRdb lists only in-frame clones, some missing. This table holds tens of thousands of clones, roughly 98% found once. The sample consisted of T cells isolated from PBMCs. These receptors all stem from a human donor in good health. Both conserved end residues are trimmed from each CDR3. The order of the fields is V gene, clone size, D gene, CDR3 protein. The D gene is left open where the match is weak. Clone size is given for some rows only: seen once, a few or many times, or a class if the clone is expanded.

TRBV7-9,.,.,ATGGGNTEAF
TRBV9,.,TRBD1,ASSVVGQGFSGYT
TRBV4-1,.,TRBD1,ASSHPDRGYNEKLF
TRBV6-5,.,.,ASSYGAIQY
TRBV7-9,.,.,ASSSMGAGELF
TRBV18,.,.,ASSPSDIYEQY
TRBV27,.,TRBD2,ASSLVSGRSHTGELF
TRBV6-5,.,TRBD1,ASREDRGTGELF
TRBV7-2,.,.,ASSLKAGGNTIY
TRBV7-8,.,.,ASSRTQATSNQPQH
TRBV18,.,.,ASSALGVGTTYEQY
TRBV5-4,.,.,ASSSTGSVDEQY
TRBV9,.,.,ASSLQGHSYEQY
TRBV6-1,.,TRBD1,ASSERTGSYEQY
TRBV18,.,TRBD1,ASSPPTNRGYEQF
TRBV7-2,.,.,ASSLGAGLQETQY
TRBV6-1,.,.,ASSFQGKGQPQH
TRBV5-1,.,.,ASSLTGIQETQY
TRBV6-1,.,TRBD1,ASSELDRGNYGYT
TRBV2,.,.,ASKTEQY
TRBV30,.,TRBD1,AWSARTGLNQPQH
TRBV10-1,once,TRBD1,ASSGTGYEQY
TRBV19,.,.,ASSIGRTGELF
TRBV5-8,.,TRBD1,ASSLGTGGFTEAF
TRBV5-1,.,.,ASSFQDTGETQY
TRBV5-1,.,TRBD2,ASSLPSGRAEEGSYNEQF
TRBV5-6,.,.,ASSWTPRGGSYEQY
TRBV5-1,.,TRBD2,ASSLSGTSGYNEQF
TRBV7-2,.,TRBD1,ASSLVGTAASGSGF
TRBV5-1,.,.,ASSLAVLETGLNTGELF
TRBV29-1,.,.,SVEALAAKNIQY
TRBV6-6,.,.,ASTKGMGGNTEAF
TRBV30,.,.,AWSDRAGYNEQF
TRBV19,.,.,ASSNRGNTEAF
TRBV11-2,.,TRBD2,ASSPSGSKADTQY
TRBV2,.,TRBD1,ASKGGRTNTEAF
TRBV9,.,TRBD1,ASSSQGGLNQPQH
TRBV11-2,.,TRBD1,ASSRQGTNQPQH
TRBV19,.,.,ASSIAGARGQPQH
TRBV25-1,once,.,ASSLPGANVLT
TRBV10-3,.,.,AISSTGQGTEAF
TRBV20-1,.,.,SASRSQY
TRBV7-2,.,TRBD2,ASSPGGGSTDTQY
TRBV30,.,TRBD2,AWSVSSGGPYEQY
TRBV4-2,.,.,ASSLGLATDTQY
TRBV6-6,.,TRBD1,ASSLLQGEINQPQH
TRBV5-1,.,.,ASSSGQPRGPQH
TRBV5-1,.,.,ASSMGSRGGVNIQY
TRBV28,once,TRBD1,ASSPTHIRTGSGAEQY
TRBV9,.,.,ASSRLSEGYT
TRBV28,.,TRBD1,ASSIRGRETQY
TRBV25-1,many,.,ASSSLEGNTEAF
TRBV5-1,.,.,ASSFYPQGKTMDTQY
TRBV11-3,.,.,ASSRQGQETQY
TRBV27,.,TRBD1,ASSSWTGGEQY
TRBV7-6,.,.,ASSPTLDKVRQGYEQY
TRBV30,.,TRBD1,AGTGTGVSPLH
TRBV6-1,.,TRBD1,ASREGPYRGGEKLF
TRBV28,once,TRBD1,ASGDRGYGYT